This T cell receptor beta chain was found in a study of blood T cell repertoires in COVID-19. About the study: PBMCs, B-cell-depleted T cells, or T cells provided the cDNA or gDNA that made up the material.

Participant-reported clinical history was the basis for cohort assignment. V lost 4 bases and J lost 2; bases outside the gene matches: 5. The CDR3 is 14 amino acids. Germline CDR1 is SGHRS and CDR2 is YFSETQ. Authors' methods: Reference gene primers were amplified, and this amplification served to estimate nucleated cell counts. Sequenced by immunoSEQ multiplex PCR; TCRdb stores in-frame clones only, minus some. The DNA was the basis for D and trimming; V, J and clone size are from that table. Among about 220,000 clones listed, 88% were seen once. The sequence derives from a woman aged 25 to 45 who had recovered from COVID-19. V gene TRBV5-1 combines with J gene TRBJ1-1; TRBD1 matches at 7 bases. Sample: PBMCs or T cells enriched from blood (not recorded which). The CDR3, as DNA: TGCGCCAGCAGCGTTGGACAGGAAAACACTGAAGCTTTCTTT. The encoded protein is CASSVGQENTEAFF.